These 20 T cell receptor beta chains were sequenced from one sample in a study of radiotherapy plus CTLA-4 blockade in lung cancer. The repertoire was sequenced with immunoSEQ multiplex PCR; TCRdb's copy has only in-frame clones and lacks some. This table holds about 98,000 clones, approximately 85% found once. The starting material was peripheral blood, obtained from a patient treated with radiotherapy plus ipilimumab. Receptors originate from a human donor with non-small cell lung cancer who had a partial response to radiotherapy plus ipilimumab.

This chain connects TRBV2 to TRBJ2-2, with 11 nucleotides matching TRBD2. J gave up 3 bases and V 8 bases, and 2 bases lay outside the gene matches. The CDR3 is 14 residues long. CDR1 and CDR2 from the germline V gene are SNHLY and FYNNEI. The CDR3 DNA is TGTGCCAGCGTAGCGGGAGGGTACACCGGGGAGCTGTTTTTT. It encodes CASVAGGYTGELFF.

Here the CDR3 DNA reads TGTGCCAGCAGCTTAACGGGCCGGACTAGCGGGAGGGCCGGGGAGCTGTTTTTT. It is translated as CASSLTGRTSGRAGELFF. The chain is built from TRBV7-3 and TRBJ2-2; TRBD2 aligns across 15 bases. J was trimmed by 6 bases and V by 0 bases; bases with no gene match: 5. The V gene's germline CDR1 is SGHTA and CDR2 FQGTGA. The CDR3 consists of 18 residues.

This clone was counted a few times. The chain carries TRBV7-8 and TRBJ2-5, with D maybe TRBD1 (5 bases). The CDR3 has 13 residues. V lost 5 bases and J 2 bases, leaving 9 bases between the germline ends. Germline values: CDR1 SGHVS, CDR2 FQNEAQ. CDR3 nucleotides: TGTGCCAGCAGCCGAGACAGACAAGAGACCCAGTACTTC. Its protein product is CASSRDRQETQYF.

The chain uses TRBV7-9 and TRBJ1-2; D not resolved. Germline loops: CDR1 SEHNR, CDR2 FQNEAQ (reference sequence). V lost 2 bases and J 0 bases, leaving 7 bases between the germline ends. The CDR3 has 14 amino acids. The CDR3 loop is CASSLNNPNYGYTF. The CDR3 region has the DNA TGTGCCAGCAGCTTAAACAATCCTAACTATGGCTACACCTTC. Full variable domain (remainder filled in from reference TRBV7-9 and TRBJ1-2): DTGVSQNPRHKITKRGQNVTFRCDPISEHNRLYWYRQTLGQGPEFLTYFQNEAQLEKSRLLSDRFSAERPKGSFSTLEIQRTEQGDSAMYLCASSLNNPNYGYTFGSGTRLTVV.

This CDR3 reads CASNGAGSSYEQYF. In DNA, the CDR3 is TGTGCCAGCAATGGTGCTGGCAGCTCCTACGAGCAGTACTTC. J is TRBJ2-7 and V is TRBV28; D call uncertain. This CDR3 comprises 14 residues. Germline-derived CDR1 and CDR2 are MDHEN and SYDVKM. V was trimmed by 7 bases and J by 0 bases, leaving 13 bases between them.

Concerning this clone: Mismatch with germline at one junction end may stem from a read error. The V and J genes are TRBV4-1 and TRBJ2-3, with TRBD1 as a possible D gene (6 bases). CDR3 length equals 13 residues. The germline V gene has CDR1 MGHRA and CDR2 YSYEKL. The CDR3 coding sequence is TGTGCCAGCAGCCAACAGGGAACAGATACGCAGTATTTT. This gives the protein CASSQQGTDTQYF.

The J gene is TRBJ2-5, the V gene TRBV9; D might be TRBD2 (5 bases). Trimming shortened V by 0 bases and J by 2 bases, and 11 bases separated the two germline ends. There are 15 residues in the CDR3. The V gene's germline CDR1 is SGDLS and CDR2 YYNGEE. The CDR3 DNA follows: TGTGCCAGCAGCGTAGGCCCAGCGGTACAAGAGACCCAGTACTTC. It codes for CASSVGPAVQETQYF.

V usage is TRBV5-4 and J usage is TRBJ1-1, with 7 bases aligning to TRBD1. From germline, CDR1 is SGHNT and CDR2 YYREEE (reference sequence). CDR3 length: 12 amino acids. V lost 2 bases to trimming and J lost 11 bases; unmatched junction nucleotides: 6. The DNA of the CDR3 is TGTGCCAGCAGCTTAGAGGGGGCGGGGGCTTTCTTT. This sequence encodes CASSLEGAGAFF.

J is TRBJ2-7 and V is TRBV4-2; a possible D gene is TRBD2 (6 bases). Germline CDR1 LGHNA, CDR2 YNFKEQ. The CDR3 totals 15 residues. V was cut by 0 bases and J by 6 bases, with 15 bases left in between. The DNA of the CDR3 is TGTGCCAGCAGCCAAGATAGGCTAGCGACCGGCGAGCAGTACTTC. It encodes CASSQDRLATGEQYF.

V and J are TRBV5-8 and TRBJ2-1, with TRBD2 matching 7 bases. The germline gives CDR1 SGHTS, CDR2 YDEGEE. The V and J ends lost 0 bases and 0 bases, in that order; junction bases with no gene match: 6. The CDR3 has 17 amino acids. CDR3 in amino acids: CASSLVSSGSSYNEQFF. Written as DNA, the CDR3 is TGTGCCAGCAGCTTGGTGTCTAGCGGAAGCTCCTACAATGAGCAGTTCTTC.

V usage is TRBV6-5 and J usage is TRBJ2-7; 7 nucleotides agree with TRBD2. CDR1 is MNHEY and CDR2 is SVGAGI in the germline V gene. Trimming removed 7 bases from V and 7 bases from J; junction bases left unmatched: 10. The CDR3 sequence is 13 residues long. CDR3 sequence (DNA): TGTGCCAGCAACCCTAGCGGCAGCCGTGAGCAGTACTTC. Translating gives CASNPSGSREQYF.

The chain has TRBV28 and TRBJ2-3, with a tentative D call TRBD1 (6 bases). In germline, CDR1 is MDHEN, CDR2 SYDVKM. Trimming took 4 bases from V and 4 from J, leaving 15 bases between them. The CDR3 consists of 15 residues. The CDR3 DNA is TGTGCCAGCAGTTCGCCCGGACAGACCCCAGATACGCAGTATTTT. Residues: CASSSPGQTPDTQYF. Full variable domain (missing parts from reference TRBV28 and TRBJ2-3): DVKVTQSSRYLVKRTGEKVFLECVQDMDHENMFWYRQDPGLGLRLIYFSYDVKMKEKGDIPEGYSVSREKKERFSLILESASTNQTSMYLCASSSPGQTPDTQYFGPGTRLTVL.

This clone was counted a few times. The CDR3 protein is CASSLEGYEQFF. The CDR3 DNA is TGTGCCAGCAGTTTAGAGGGTTATGAGCAGTTCTTC. V usage is TRBV28 and J usage is TRBJ2-1, with a weak D call TRBD2 (5 bases). The germline gives CDR1 MDHEN, CDR2 SYDVKM. The CDR3 runs 12 residues. The V end lost 2 bases, the J end lost 8 bases, and 7 bases lay between the germline ends.

The rearrangement links TRBV5-1 to TRBJ1-1; possibly TRBD1 for D (5 bases). The V and J ends lost 0 bases and 1 base respectively, with 13 bases between them. The CDR3 runs 16 residues. The germline gives CDR1 SGHRS, CDR2 YFSETQ. DNA of the CDR3: TGCGCCAGCAGCTTGGCCGTGGGGCAACAGAACACTGAAGCTTTCTTT. It translates to CASSLAVGQQNTEAFF. Using reference TRBV5-1 and TRBJ1-1 for the parts outside the CDR3, the full variable domain is KAGVTQTPRYLIKTRGQQVTLSCSPISGHRSVSWYQQTPGQGLQFLFEYFSETQRNKGNFPGRFSGRQFSNSRSEMNVSTLELGDSALYLCASSLAVGQQNTEAFFGQGTRLTVV.

The V and J genes are TRBV5-4 and TRBJ1-1, with TRBD1 matching 8 bases. V trimming: 3 bases; J trimming: 0 bases; junction bases outside the gene matches: 1. Germline lookup yields CDR1 SGHNT and CDR2 YYREEE (reference sequence). The CDR3 runs to 14 residues. The CDR3 loop reads CASSSGQVNTEAFF. In DNA, the CDR3 is TGTGCCAGCAGCTCGGGACAGGTGAACACTGAAGCTTTCTTT.

The rearrangement uses TRBV19 and TRBJ2-3; weak D call: TRBD1 (6 bases). Trimming pared 5 bases from V and 4 bases from J, leaving 13 bases between. The germline V gene encodes CDR1 LNHDA and CDR2 SQIVND (reference sequence). This CDR3 region has 14 residues. The CDR3 DNA reads TGTGCCAGTAGTCCTCGAGAGGGGGCAGATACGCAGTATTTT. Encoded protein: CASSPREGADTQYF.

The rearrangement links TRBV28 to TRBJ2-2, with 7 bases that match TRBD2. The germline V gene encodes CDR1 MDHEN and CDR2 SYDVKM. The V segment lost 1 base and the J segment 6 bases; nucleotides outside the gene matches: 8. The CDR3 extends over 16 amino acids. This chain's CDR3 is CASSLLVRGRAGELFF. In DNA, the CDR3 is TGTGCCAGCAGTTTATTGGTTCGGGGGAGGGCCGGGGAGCTGTTTTTT.

The chain is built from TRBV7-8 and TRBJ2-7; a weak D match, TRBD2 (5 bases). Germline loops: CDR1 SGHVS, CDR2 FQNEAQ. Between the trimmed V and J ends, which lost 3 bases and 5 bases, there was a span of 11 bases. The CDR3 sequence is 13 residues long. CDR3 in DNA: TGTGCCAGCAGCTTCCGAGGGTTAAACGAGCAGTACTTC. Protein: CASSFRGLNEQYF.

This clone occurred a few times. The chain uses TRBV5-1 and TRBJ1-1, with a possible D match to TRBD1 (6 bases). CDR1 and CDR2 (germline): SGHRS, YFSETQ. This CDR3 is built from 13 residues. V lost 4 bases, J lost 1 base, and 8 bases lay in between. CDR3 sequence (DNA): TGCGCCAGCAGCCTACAGGGGAACACTGAAGCTTTCTTT. It codes for CASSLQGNTEAFF. Variable domain in full (rest from reference TRBV5-1 and TRBJ1-1): KAGVTQTPRYLIKTRGQQVTLSCSPISGHRSVSWYQQTPGQGLQFLFEYFSETQRNKGNFPGRFSGRQFSNSRSEMNVSTLELGDSALYLCASSLQGNTEAFFGQGTRLTVV.

DNA of the CDR3: TGTGCCAGCAGGCCGGGAGGGCCCGGCACCGGGGAGCTGTTTTTT. This encodes CASRPGGPGTGELFF. The genes are TRBV4-2 and TRBJ2-2; TRBD2 aligns across 8 bases. The germline V gene has CDR1 LGHNA and CDR2 YNFKEQ. The CDR3 sequence is 15 residues long. Losses at the gene ends were 6 bases for V and 4 bases for J; bases not matched to a gene: 7.